The 19 T cell receptor beta chains in this list originate from one sample, sequenced in a study of blood T cell repertoires in COVID-19. The table came from immunoSEQ multiplex PCR; TCRdb's copy has only in-frame clones and leaves some out. The profile shows around 190,000 clones, more than 80% of them singletons. The sequencing sample was made of peripheral blood. Source of these receptors: a woman in her sixties with acute or convalescent COVID-19.

V and J are TRBV11-2 and TRBJ2-1, with D perhaps matching TRBD1 (6 bases). CDR3 length: 18 residues. Between the trimmed V and J ends, which lost 0 bases and 2 bases, there was a span of 17 bases. The germline CDR1 and CDR2 sequences are SGHAT and FQNNGV. For the CDR3, the DNA is TGTGCCAGCAGCTTAGATCCGGACAGAGTTCTTGCCTACAATGAGCAGTTCTTC. This sequence encodes CASSLDPDRVLAYNEQFF.

V usage is TRBV6-5 and J usage is TRBJ1-1, with D perhaps matching TRBD1 (6 bases). Germline CDR1 reads MNHEY; CDR2 reads SVGAGI. The CDR3 consists of 14 residues. V lost 7 bases and J 1 base, leaving 13 bases between the germline ends. CDR3 nucleotides: TGTGCCAGCACCCGACAGGCCGGGAACACTGAAGCTTTCTTT. This sequence encodes CASTRQAGNTEAFF.

This clone was seen a single time. The rearrangement joins TRBV28 to TRBJ2-1; TRBD2 aligns across 8 bases. The CDR3 is 15 amino acids. Germline V lookup: CDR1 MDHEN, CDR2 SYDVKM. V lost 4 bases to trimming and J lost 8 bases; unmatched junction nucleotides: 10. CDR3 amino acids: CASSYYGRAGDEQFF. In DNA form, the CDR3 reads TGTGCCAGCAGTTATTACGGGAGGGCCGGTGATGAGCAGTTCTTC. Filled out from reference TRBV28 and TRBJ2-1, the complete variable domain reads DVKVTQSSRYLVKRTGEKVFLECVQDMDHENMFWYRQDPGLGLRLIYFSYDVKMKEKGDIPEGYSVSREKKERFSLILESASTNQTSMYLCASSYYGRAGDEQFFGPGTRLTVL.

The CDR3, as DNA: TGTGCCAGCAGCCCGTCCCGGGACAGGGGGGTTGGCCTCTCCGAGCAGTACTTC. Translated: CASSPSRDRGVGLSEQYF. The rearrangement links TRBV7-8 to TRBJ2-7; TRBD1 aligns across 11 bases. Germline V gene lookup returns CDR1 SGHVS and CDR2 FQNEAQ. This CDR3 is 18 amino acids long. The J segment lost 6 bases and the V segment lost 5 bases, leaving 18 bases of the junction unmatched.

This clone was counted a single time. This chain connects TRBV27 to TRBJ2-1, with 7 nucleotides matching TRBD2. Germline V gene lookup returns CDR1 MNHEY and CDR2 SMNVEV (reference sequence). CDR3 length: 16 amino acids. V was pared by 5 bases and J by 5 bases, with 12 bases of the junction left unmatched. The CDR3 region is CASSPDGLAAHNEQFF. CDR3 DNA: TGTGCCAGCAGTCCGGATGGGCTAGCGGCACACAATGAGCAGTTCTTC.

The gene calls are TRBV7-6 and TRBJ2-7; 13 bases are a match to TRBD2. CDR1 and CDR2 from the germline V gene are SGHVS and FNYEAQ. The V gene end was trimmed by 5 bases and the J gene end by 7 bases; junction bases not matched to a gene: 14. This CDR3 is built from 17 residues. The CDR3 bases are TGTGCCAGCAGCCCTAGGCCCCGGACTAGCGGGAGTTGGGAGCAGTACTTC. Its translation: CASSPRPRTSGSWEQYF. The full variable domain, completed using reference TRBV7-6 and TRBJ2-7, is GAGVSQSPRYKVTKRGQDVALRCDPISGHVSLYWYRQALGQGPEFLTYFNYEAQQDKSGLPNDRFSAERPEGSISTLTIQRTEQRDSAMYRCASSPRPRTSGSWEQYFGPGTRLTVT.

This rearrangement joins TRBV7-2 to TRBJ1-6, with 7 bases fitting TRBD1. V was pared by 2 bases and J by 7 bases, with 5 bases of the junction left unmatched. In germline, CDR1 is SGHTA, CDR2 FQGNSA. The length of the CDR3 is 15 residues. The CDR3 protein is CASSLRQGLNSPLHF. CDR3 nucleotide sequence: TGTGCCAGCAGCTTAAGACAGGGTCTAAATTCACCCCTCCACTTT.

V and J are TRBV3-1 (or the pseudogene TRBV3-2) and TRBJ2-1; D perhaps matches TRBD2 (6 bases). This CDR3 has 18 amino acids. Germline V gene lookup returns CDR1 LGHDT and CDR2 YNNKEL (reference sequence). With 3 bases removed from V and 5 bases from J, the gap between germline ends came to 23 bases. CDR3: CASSHPLRAGKTHNEQFF. Written as DNA, the CDR3 is TGTGCCAGCAGCCATCCCCTTAGGGCGGGGAAAACCCACAATGAGCAGTTCTTC.

The chain links TRBV9 to TRBJ1-6; the match to TRBD1 covers 7 bases. CDR1 is SGDLS, CDR2 YYNGEE, per germline. The CDR3 is made up of 15 amino acids. V gave up 3 bases and J gave up 7 bases; unmatched junction bases: 7. CDR3 sequence: CASSGLGQANSPLHF. The CDR3, as DNA: TGTGCCAGCAGCGGACTTGGACAGGCCAATTCACCCCTCCACTTT.

The chain links TRBV4-1 to TRBJ1-3; D perhaps matches TRBD1 (6 bases). Trimming cost V 0 bases and J 6 bases, with 21 bases left between them. The CDR3 length is 18 residues. CDR1 is MGHRA and CDR2 is YSYEKL in the germline V gene. CDR3 amino acids: CASSQDGGARISVNTIYF. The CDR3 DNA is TGCGCCAGCAGCCAAGATGGGGGCGCAAGGATCTCAGTAAACACCATATATTTT.

The genes are TRBV18 and TRBJ1-1, with D possibly being TRBD1 (6 bases). Germline values: CDR1 KGHSH, CDR2 LQKENI. The CDR3 runs to 12 residues. V was trimmed by 5 bases and J by 8 bases, leaving 12 bases between them. The CDR3 sequence: CASSTLGTEAFF. In DNA form, the CDR3 reads TGTGCCAGCTCAACCCTAGGGACAGAAGCTTTCTTT. The full variable domain, in which reference TRBV18 and TRBJ1-1 provide the parts outside the CDR3, is NAGVMQNPRHLVRRRGQEARLRCSPMKGHSHVYWYRQLPEEGLKFMVYLQKENIIDESGMPKERFSAEFPKEGPSILRIQQVVRGDSAAYFCASSTLGTEAFFGQGTRLTVV.

This clone appeared once. The chain links TRBV3-1 (or the pseudogene TRBV3-2) to TRBJ2-3, with 7 bases that match TRBD1. Losses at the gene ends were 3 bases for V and 0 bases for J; bases not matched to a gene: 0. The CDR3 runs to 14 residues. Looked up from germline, CDR1 is LGHDT and CDR2 is YNNKEL (reference sequence). For the CDR3, the DNA is TGTGCCAGCAGCCACAGGGGGAGCACAGATACGCAGTATTTT. Translation: CASSHRGSTDTQYF.

This chain uses TRBV5-1 with TRBJ1-5, with D unresolved. This CDR3 has 15 amino acids. The germline V and J ends were trimmed by 2 bases and 1 base, with 10 bases remaining between them. Germline CDR1 reads SGHRS; CDR2 reads YFSETQ. This chain's CDR3 is CASSLSGDSNQPQHF. CDR3 sequence (DNA): TGCGCCAGCAGCTTAAGCGGAGACAGCAATCAGCCCCAGCATTTT.

The chain employs TRBV6-5 and TRBJ2-1; 7 nucleotides line up with TRBD1. Germline V CDR1 and CDR2: MNHEY, SVGAGI. The CDR3 sequence is 13 residues long. Trimming at V came to 7 bases and at J to 6 bases, leaving 6 bases not matched to a gene. This CDR3 is CASIPGTANEQFF. The CDR3 nucleotides are TGTGCCAGCATCCCGGGGACAGCCAATGAGCAGTTCTTC.

The chain is built from TRBV13 and TRBJ2-5; D unclear. Germline loops: CDR1 PRHDT, CDR2 FYEKMQ (reference sequence). Trimming took 0 bases from V and 6 from J, leaving 14 bases between them. The CDR3 spans 15 residues. The CDR3 loop reads CASSLGRGSPKTQYF. DNA for the CDR3: TGTGCCAGCAGCTTAGGCCGAGGCTCCCCAAAGACCCAGTACTTC.

The V call is TRBV28, the J call TRBJ1-1; possible D gene TRBD1, 5 bases. Trimming stripped 2 bases from V and 7 bases from J, with 14 bases between. CDR1 is MDHEN, CDR2 SYDVKM, per germline. This CDR3 region has 14 residues. CDR3 sequence (DNA): TGTGCCAGCAGTTTACTTTCGGACGGGGGTGAAGCTTTCTTT. Amino acids: CASSLLSDGGEAFF.

This CDR3 is CASSLSPGLPEETQYF. CDR3 bases: TGTGCCAGCAGTTTATCCCCCGGTCTCCCCGAAGAGACCCAGTACTTC. This rearrangement joins TRBV28 to TRBJ2-5; D gene uncertain. Looked up from germline, CDR1 is MDHEN and CDR2 is SYDVKM. The ends were cut back, 1 base at V and 3 bases at J, with 15 bases in the middle. The CDR3 consists of 16 residues.

This clone came up once. The gene calls are TRBV5-4 and TRBJ2-7, with D uncertain. With 3 bases removed from V and 5 bases from J, the gap between germline ends came to 15 bases. Germline V lookup: CDR1 SGHNT, CDR2 YYREEE (reference sequence). This CDR3 is 14 amino acids long. CDR3: CASSSRQATNEQYF. For the CDR3, the DNA is TGTGCCAGCAGCTCGCGTCAGGCTACAAACGAGCAGTACTTC.

The table lists this clone with a few counts. V and J are TRBV7-2 and TRBJ2-5, with TRBD2 matching 7 bases. Per germline, CDR1 SGHTA and CDR2 FQGNSA. The CDR3 loop spans 13 amino acids. V gave up 1 base and J gave up 7 bases; unmatched junction bases: 3. For the CDR3, the DNA is TGTGCCAGCAGCTTAGGGACTAGGGTGACCCAGTACTTC. Residues: CASSLGTRVTQYF.